These 6 T cell receptor beta chains were all obtained from the same sample, sequenced in a study of blood T cell repertoires in COVID-19. Produced via immunoSEQ multiplex PCR; TCRdb's table is partial and in-frame only. The sample records around 95,000 clones, roughly 80% being singletons. Sequencing was done on a sample of peripheral blood. The receptors come from a woman over 75 with acute or convalescent COVID-19.

This clone has a single count. The rearrangement joins TRBV15 to TRBJ1-2; the D gene is possibly TRBD1 (5 bases). This CDR3 contains 13 residues. Trimming cost V 8 bases and J 3 bases, with 13 bases left between them. Germline lookup yields CDR1 LNHNV and CDR2 YYDKDF (reference sequence). As DNA, the CDR3 is TGTGCCACCGGGTCAGGGAATGACTATGGCTACACCTTC. This gives the protein CATGSGNDYGYTF.

The chain carries TRBV7-9 and TRBJ2-3; 8 bases align to TRBD2. The CDR3 spans 13 residues. In germline, CDR1 is SEHNR, CDR2 FQNEAQ (reference sequence). Germline trimming cut 4 bases from V and 6 bases from J; bases unmatched to any gene: 3. The CDR3 region has the DNA TGTGCCAGCAGCTCACGACTAGCGGATACGCAGTATTTT. This gives the protein CASSSRLADTQYF. Together with reference TRBV7-9 and TRBJ2-3, the CDR3 gives the full variable domain: DTGVSQNPRHKITKRGQNVTFRCDPISEHNRLYWYRQTLGQGPEFLTYFQNEAQLEKSRLLSDRFSAERPKGSFSTLEIQRTEQGDSAMYLCASSSRLADTQYFGPGTRLTVL.

V and J are TRBV9 and TRBJ2-2; 14 bases fit TRBD2. Unmatched junction bases numbered 5, after V lost 3 bases and J lost 1 base. This CDR3 has 18 amino acids. From germline, CDR1 is SGDLS and CDR2 YYNGEE. CDR3 DNA: TGTGCCAGCAGCGCGACTAGCGGGGGGGCCCGGAACACCGGGGAGCTGTTTTTT. As protein: CASSATSGGARNTGELFF.

The chain links TRBV4-3 to TRBJ1-3; the D is unclear. This CDR3 spans 15 amino acids. In germline, CDR1 is LGHNA, CDR2 YSLEER. V was trimmed by 0 bases and J by 4 bases, leaving 10 bases between them. CDR3 bases: TGCGCCAGCAGCCAAGAGAGGTTTCCCGGAAACACCATATATTTT. Translation gives CASSQERFPGNTIYF.

The gene calls are TRBV5-1 and TRBJ1-3, with D hard to call. The length of the CDR3 is 15 residues. The V gene lost 2 bases and the J gene lost 2 bases, with 11 bases spanning the gap. Germline CDR1 reads SGHRS; CDR2 reads YFSETQ. DNA of the CDR3: TGCGCCAGCAGCTTCGTTGCGGCCCCTGGAAACACCATATATTTT. Translating gives CASSFVAAPGNTIYF.

The chain joins TRBV29-1 to TRBJ2-1; 9 nucleotides agree with TRBD1. V lost 8 bases, J lost 5 bases, and 10 bases stayed unmatched. CDR1 is SQVTM and CDR2 is ANQGSEA in the germline V gene. The CDR3 spans 14 residues. The CDR3 protein is CSSTPGQGDNEQFF. Here the CDR3 DNA reads TGCAGCTCAACCCCGGGACAGGGAGACAATGAGCAGTTCTTC.